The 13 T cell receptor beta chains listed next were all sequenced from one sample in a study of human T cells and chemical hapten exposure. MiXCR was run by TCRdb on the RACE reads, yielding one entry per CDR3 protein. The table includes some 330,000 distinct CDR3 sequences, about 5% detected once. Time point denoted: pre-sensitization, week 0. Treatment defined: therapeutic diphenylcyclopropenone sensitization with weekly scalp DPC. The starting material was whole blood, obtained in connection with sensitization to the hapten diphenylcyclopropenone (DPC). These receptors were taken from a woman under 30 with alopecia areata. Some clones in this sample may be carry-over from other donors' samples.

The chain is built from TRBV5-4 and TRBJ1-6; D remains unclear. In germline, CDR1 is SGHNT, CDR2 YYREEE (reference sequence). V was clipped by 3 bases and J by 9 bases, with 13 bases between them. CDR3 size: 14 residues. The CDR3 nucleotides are TGTGCCAGCAGCTCGAACTTGGGGTTTTCACCCCTCCACTTT. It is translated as CASSSNLGFSPLHF.

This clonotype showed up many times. DNA of the CDR3: TGCGCCAGCAGCCAGGGACTTAACAGGGAGATCTTTGCCAACGTCCTGACTTTC. It specifies CASSQGLNREIFANVLTF. The chain couples TRBV4-3 to TRBJ2-6; D may correspond to TRBD1 or TRBD2 (6 bases each). The V and J ends lost 3 bases and 7 bases respectively, with 22 bases between them. The CDR3 has 18 amino acids. Germline CDR1 is LGHNA and CDR2 is YSLEER.

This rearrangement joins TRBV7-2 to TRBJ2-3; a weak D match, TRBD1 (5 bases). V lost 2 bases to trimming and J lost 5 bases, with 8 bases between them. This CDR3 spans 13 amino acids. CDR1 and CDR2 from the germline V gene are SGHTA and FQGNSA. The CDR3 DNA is TGTGCCAGCAGCTTACAGGGCAGAGATACGCAGTATTTT. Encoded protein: CASSLQGRDTQYF.

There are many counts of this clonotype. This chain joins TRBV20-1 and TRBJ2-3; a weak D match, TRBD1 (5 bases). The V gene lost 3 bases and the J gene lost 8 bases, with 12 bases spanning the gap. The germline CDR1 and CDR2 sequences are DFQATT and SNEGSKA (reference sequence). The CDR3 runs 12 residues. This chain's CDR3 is CSASNQGRTQYF. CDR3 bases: TGCAGTGCTAGTAACCAGGGCCGTACGCAGTATTTT.

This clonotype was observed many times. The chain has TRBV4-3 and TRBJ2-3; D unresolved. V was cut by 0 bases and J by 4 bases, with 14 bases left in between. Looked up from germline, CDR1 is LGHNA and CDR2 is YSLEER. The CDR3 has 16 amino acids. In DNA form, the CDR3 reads TGCGCCAGCAGCCAAGATACCAGAGGAAGTGCAGATACGCAGTATTTT. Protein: CASSQDTRGSADTQYF.

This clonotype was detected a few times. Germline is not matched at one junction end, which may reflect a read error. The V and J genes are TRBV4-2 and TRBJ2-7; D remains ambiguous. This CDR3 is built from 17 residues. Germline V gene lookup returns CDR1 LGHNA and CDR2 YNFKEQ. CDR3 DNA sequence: TGTGCCAGCAGCCAAGAGAACGATTTACCCCCCTCCGACGAGCAGTACTTC. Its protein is CASSQENDLPPSDEQYF.

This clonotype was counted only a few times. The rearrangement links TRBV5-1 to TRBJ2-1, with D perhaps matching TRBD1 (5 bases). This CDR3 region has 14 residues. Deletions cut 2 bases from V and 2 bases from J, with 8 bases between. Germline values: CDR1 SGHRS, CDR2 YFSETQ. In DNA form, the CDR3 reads TGCGCCAGCAGCTTAGACAGAGCCTACAATGAGCAGTTCTTC. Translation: CASSLDRAYNEQFF.

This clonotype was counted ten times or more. The CDR3 loop is CASSPAGAVAGELFF. The CDR3 DNA is TGTGCCAGCAGCCCGGCCGGGGCCGTAGCCGGGGAGCTGTTTTTT. This sequence joins TRBV11-2 and TRBJ2-2; TRBD1 or TRBD2 may be the D gene (5 bases each). V lost 5 bases, J lost 6 bases, and 16 bases lay in between. This CDR3 spans 15 amino acids. Germline-derived CDR1 and CDR2 are SGHAT and FQNNGV.

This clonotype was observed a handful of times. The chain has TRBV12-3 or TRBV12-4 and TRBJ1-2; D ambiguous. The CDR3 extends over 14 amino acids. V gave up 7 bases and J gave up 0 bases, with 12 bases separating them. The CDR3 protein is CASTQSPANYGYTF. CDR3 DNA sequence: TGTGCCAGCACCCAATCACCTGCTAACTATGGCTACACCTTC.

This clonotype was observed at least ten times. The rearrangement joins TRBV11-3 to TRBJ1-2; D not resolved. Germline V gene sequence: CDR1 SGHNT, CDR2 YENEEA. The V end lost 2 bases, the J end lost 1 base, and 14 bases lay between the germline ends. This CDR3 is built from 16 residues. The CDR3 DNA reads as TGTGCCAGCAGCTTATCCTATCGATACTTTAACTATGGCTACACCTTC. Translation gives CASSLSYRYFNYGYTF.

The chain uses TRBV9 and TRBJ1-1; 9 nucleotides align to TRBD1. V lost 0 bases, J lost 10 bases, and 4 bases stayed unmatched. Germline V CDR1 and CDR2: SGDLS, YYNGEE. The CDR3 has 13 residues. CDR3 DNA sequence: TGTGCCAGCAGCGTAGGACAGGGGGACGGAGCTTTCTTT. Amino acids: CASSVGQGDGAFF. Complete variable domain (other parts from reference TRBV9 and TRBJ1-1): DSGVTQTPKHLITATGQRVTLRCSPRSGDLSVYWYQQSLDQGLQFLIQYYNGEERAKGNILERFSAQQFPDLHSELNLSSLELGDSALYFCASSVGQGDGAFFGQGTRLTVV.

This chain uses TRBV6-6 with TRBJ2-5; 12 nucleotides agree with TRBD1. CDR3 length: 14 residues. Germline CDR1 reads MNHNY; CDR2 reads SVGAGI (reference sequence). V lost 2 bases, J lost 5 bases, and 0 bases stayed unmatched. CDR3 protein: CASSYGTGGETQYF. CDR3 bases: TGTGCCAGCAGTTACGGGACAGGGGGCGAGACCCAGTACTTC.

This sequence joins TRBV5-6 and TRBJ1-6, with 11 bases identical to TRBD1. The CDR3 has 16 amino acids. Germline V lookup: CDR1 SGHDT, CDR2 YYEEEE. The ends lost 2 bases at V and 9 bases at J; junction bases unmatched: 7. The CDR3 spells CASSLGQGAGSSPLHF. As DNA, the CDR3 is TGTGCCAGCAGCTTAGGACAGGGGGCCGGTAGTTCACCCCTCCACTTT.